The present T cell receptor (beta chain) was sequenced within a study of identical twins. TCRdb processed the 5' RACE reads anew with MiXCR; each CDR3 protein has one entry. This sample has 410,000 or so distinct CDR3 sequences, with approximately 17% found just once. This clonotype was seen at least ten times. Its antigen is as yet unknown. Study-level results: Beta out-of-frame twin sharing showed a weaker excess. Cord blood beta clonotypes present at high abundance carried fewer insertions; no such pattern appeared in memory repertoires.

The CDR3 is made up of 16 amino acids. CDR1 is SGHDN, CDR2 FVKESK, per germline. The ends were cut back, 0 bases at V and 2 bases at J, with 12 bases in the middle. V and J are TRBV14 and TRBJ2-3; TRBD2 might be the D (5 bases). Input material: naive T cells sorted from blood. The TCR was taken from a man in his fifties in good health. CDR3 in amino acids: CASSQDGLASTDTQYF. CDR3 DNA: TGTGCCAGCAGCCAAGATGGGTTAGCGTCCACAGATACGCAGTATTTT. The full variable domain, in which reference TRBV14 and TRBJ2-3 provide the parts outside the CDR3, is EAGVTQFPSHSVIEKGQTVTLRCDPISGHDNLYWYRRVMGKEIKFLLHFVKESKQDESGMPNNRFLAERTGGTYSTLKVQPAELEDSGVYFCASSQDGLASTDTQYFGPGTRLTVL.